The 2 T cell receptor beta chains below come from one sample, sequenced in a study of CDR3 diversity in severe acne. TCRdb re-called the PCR reads through MiXCR, storing one row per CDR3 protein. Of around 94,000 distinct CDR3 sequences in the sample, roughly 51% were seen once. The material sequenced was blood. The receptor source for this set is a male donor with acne.

The chain recombines TRBV7-2 with TRBJ2-7; 8 bases line up with TRBD2. Germline trimming cut 1 base from V and 3 bases from J; bases unmatched to any gene: 8. The V gene's germline CDR1 is SGHTA and CDR2 FQGNSA. The CDR3 is 16 amino acids. CDR3 sequence: CASSLGEAGVLYEQYF. The CDR3 DNA reads TGTGCCAGCAGCTTAGGTGAAGCGGGAGTTCTCTACGAGCAGTACTTC.

This clonotype has ten or more counts. V usage is TRBV19 and J usage is TRBJ1-1; 7 bases fit TRBD1. V lost 3 bases and J lost 3; bases outside the gene matches: 1. CDR1 is LNHDA, CDR2 SQIVND, per germline (reference sequence). CDR3 length: 13 amino acids. The CDR3, as DNA: TGTGCCAGTAGTATTACAGGGGACACTGAAGCTTTCTTT. Translated: CASSITGDTEAFF.